Listed here are 23 T cell receptor beta chains from one sample, sequenced in a study of T-cell reconstitution after alpha-beta-depleted transplantation in children. For TCRbeta, the library was prepared with unique molecular identifiers. TCRdb re-called the PCR reads through MiXCR, storing one row per CDR3 protein. The sample includes about 1,000,000 distinct CDR3 sequences, around 30% of them seen just once. The sample was PBMCs, mostly from graft donor cells, taken 360 days after TCRalphabeta/CD19-depleted stem cell transplant. The receptors were sampled from a boy in the first two years of life who had a stem cell transplant for SCID, so the T cells may come from the graft donor.

The chain carries TRBV7-2 and TRBJ2-4; TRBD2 might be the D (7 bases). CDR1 and CDR2 from the germline V gene are SGHTA and FQGNSA. The CDR3 has 16 residues. Trimming cost V 5 bases and J 5 bases, with 19 bases left between them. The CDR3 DNA sequence: TGTGCCAGCAGCCCCCGAAGCGGGGCAGGGGAAAACATTCAGTACTTC. It encodes CASSPRSGAGENIQYF.

This clonotype appeared many times. This sequence joins TRBV20-1 and TRBJ2-3, with TRBD2 matching over 7 bases. The CDR3 has 11 amino acids. V was clipped by 5 bases and J by 9 bases; unmatched bases: 5. CDR1 is DFQATT and CDR2 is SNEGSKA in the germline V gene (reference sequence). CDR3 coding DNA: TGCAGTGCTGGCCGGGACTACACGCAGTATTTT. It encodes CSAGRDYTQYF.

This clonotype was counted ten times or more. J is TRBJ1-2 and V is TRBV6-5; the D is unclear. The germline CDR1 and CDR2 sequences are MNHEY and SVGAGI. The CDR3 contains 13 residues. The ends were cut back, 0 bases at V and 2 bases at J, with 4 bases in the middle. The CDR3 sequence is CASSYSGNYGYTF. CDR3 sequence (DNA): TGTGCCAGCAGTTACTCCGGGAACTATGGCTACACCTTC.

This clonotype has ten or more counts. This rearrangement joins TRBV6-2 or TRBV6-3 to TRBJ2-5; D gene unclear. CDR1 MNHEY and CDR2 SVGEGT come from the germline V gene. V lost 2 bases, J lost 7 bases, and 11 bases lay in between. The CDR3 length is 13 residues. CDR3 loop: CASSYVRSGTQYF. CDR3 in DNA: TGTGCCAGCAGTTACGTCAGGTCTGGGACCCAGTACTTC.

In DNA form, the CDR3 reads TGCAGTGCTTTGTCTAGCGGGGGTCCCACCGGGGAGCTGTTTTTT. Translating gives CSALSSGGPTGELFF. The chain couples TRBV20-1 to TRBJ2-2; 10 bases agree with TRBD2. CDR3 length equals 15 residues. Germline CDR1 is DFQATT and CDR2 is SNEGSKA (reference sequence). V was pared by 5 bases and J by 4 bases, with 7 bases of the junction left unmatched.

CDR3 amino acids: CATSRGAGQEITDTQYF. The CDR3 DNA reads as TGTGCCACCAGCAGAGGAGCGGGACAGGAGATCACAGATACGCAGTATTTT. This chain links TRBV15 with TRBJ2-3; D is possibly TRBD1 (8 bases). V was clipped by 1 base and J by 2 bases, with 16 bases between them. The CDR3 is 17 residues long. Germline V gene data show CDR1 as LNHNV and CDR2 as YYDKDF (reference sequence). Full variable domain (remainder filled in from reference TRBV15 and TRBJ2-3): DAMVIQNPRYQVTQFGKPVTLSCSQTLNHNVMYWYQQKSSQAPKLLFHYYDKDFNNEADTPDNFQSRRPNTSFCFLDIRSPGLGDTAMYLCATSRGAGQEITDTQYFGPGTRLTVL.

The chain has TRBV6-2 or TRBV6-3 and TRBJ2-7; 8 bases are shared with TRBD1. CDR3 length: 15 amino acids. CDR1 and CDR2 (germline): MNHEY, SVGEGT. The V segment lost 0 bases and the J segment 3 bases; nucleotides outside the gene matches: 4. The CDR3 DNA reads as TGTGCCAGCAGTTACTCTATGACAGGGGACTACGAGCAGTACTTC. Translation gives CASSYSMTGDYEQYF.

This clonotype occurred a few times. This chain uses TRBV11-1 with TRBJ2-5, with unresolved D. The germline V gene encodes CDR1 SGHAT and CDR2 FQDESV (reference sequence). V lost 2 bases to trimming and J lost 2 bases, with 9 bases between them. This CDR3 is 14 amino acids long. For the CDR3, the DNA is TGTGCCAGCAGCTTACTTTCTGCTCAAGAGACCCAGTACTTC. It encodes CASSLLSAQETQYF.

This clonotype was seen more than once but under ten times. The CDR3 bases are TGCAGTGCTACCTGGGACTTTCATTACAATGAGCAGTTCTTC. It encodes CSATWDFHYNEQFF. This chain connects TRBV20-1 to TRBJ2-1, with D maybe TRBD2 (6 bases). Trimming removed 4 bases from V and 4 bases from J, with 14 bases in between. The V gene's germline CDR1 is DFQATT and CDR2 SNEGSKA (reference sequence). CDR3 size: 14 residues.

This sequence joins TRBV12-3 or TRBV12-4 and TRBJ2-2, with D tentatively TRBD2 (5 bases). The CDR3 is made up of 13 amino acids. The V and J ends lost 6 bases and 7 bases respectively, with 12 bases between them. The CDR3 loop reads CASRRGYNGELFF. In nucleotides, the CDR3 is TGTGCCAGCAGAAGAGGGTACAACGGGGAGCTGTTTTTT.

This clonotype was picked up a small number of times. The chain recombines TRBV7-6 with TRBJ2-7, with a possible D match to TRBD1 (6 bases). The V and J ends lost 5 bases and 6 bases respectively, with 17 bases between them. Germline V CDR1 and CDR2: SGHVS, FNYEAQ. The CDR3 runs 14 residues. This CDR3 is CASSLQGKKSEQYF. The CDR3 nucleotides are TGTGCCAGCAGCCTCCAGGGGAAAAAAAGCGAGCAGTACTTC.

This clonotype was counted a few times. The chain has TRBV7-2 and TRBJ2-7; TRBD2 aligns across 8 bases. With 2 bases clipped from V and 3 bases from J, the junction kept 3 bases outside the gene matches. CDR3 size: 14 residues. CDR1 is SGHTA, CDR2 FQGNSA, per germline. The CDR3 DNA sequence: TGTGCCAGCAGCTTAAGCGGGGGAGTCTACGAGCAGTACTTC. This gives the protein CASSLSGGVYEQYF.

This sequence joins TRBV29-1 and TRBJ2-3; 10 bases are shared with TRBD2. Germline V lookup: CDR1 SQVTM, CDR2 ANQGSEA. The CDR3 has 19 amino acids. With V trimmed by 7 bases and J by 1 base, 20 bases remained unmatched. The CDR3 DNA is TGCAGCGCCGCAGGTGGTAGCGGGGGGTACTTATCCCGCACAGATACGCAGTATTTT. The encoded protein is CSAAGGSGGYLSRTDTQYF.

This chain links TRBV5-1 with TRBJ2-7; tentatively, D is TRBD2 (5 bases). Trimming left V 4 bases short and J 4 bases short, with 18 bases between. This CDR3 contains 15 residues. Germline CDR1 is SGHRS and CDR2 is YFSETQ. The CDR3 reads CASSPLTVPGYEQYF. CDR3 nucleotide sequence: TGCGCCAGCAGCCCACTGACTGTTCCGGGGTACGAGCAGTACTTC.

The CDR3 region is CASSLLPRSQETQYF. The CDR3 nucleotides are TGTGCCAGCAGTTTACTGCCGAGGTCCCAAGAGACCCAGTACTTC. This chain joins TRBV12-3 or TRBV12-4 and TRBJ2-5; no clear D gene. Trimming cost V 2 bases and J 1 base, with 11 bases left between them. CDR3 length equals 15 residues.

This clonotype was seen only a few times. V and J are TRBV7-8 and TRBJ1-3, with 8 bases matching TRBD1. This CDR3 spans 15 amino acids. From germline, CDR1 is SGHVS and CDR2 FQNEAQ. J lost 3 bases, V lost 6 bases, and 7 bases had no gene match. CDR3 bases: TGTGCCAGCAGATGGGGACAGGACTTTGGAAACACCATATATTTT. This encodes CASRWGQDFGNTIYF.

The CDR3 reads CASTPALRSEQYF. The CDR3 DNA is TGTGCCAGCACCCCCGCCTTGCGGTCCGAGCAGTACTTC. V is TRBV11-2 and J is TRBJ2-7; the D is unclear. The CDR3 runs to 13 residues. The V gene's germline CDR1 is SGHAT and CDR2 FQNNGV. Trimming removed 7 bases from V and 6 bases from J, with 16 bases in between.

The J gene is TRBJ2-5, the V gene TRBV4-3; D possibly corresponds to TRBD1 (8 bases). V lost 1 base and J lost 4, with 19 bases in between. The CDR3 has 17 amino acids. Germline V gene data show CDR1 as LGHNA and CDR2 as YSLEER. Written as DNA, the CDR3 is TGCGCCAGCAGCCAAGCCCCGGTACAGGGGGAGGGAGAGACCCAGTACTTC. Protein: CASSQAPVQGEGETQYF.

This clonotype appeared once. The CDR3 region is CASSTSGTTGANVLTF. The CDR3 DNA reads TGCGCCAGCAGCACGTCCGGGACTACTGGGGCCAACGTCCTGACTTTC. The chain joins TRBV5-1 to TRBJ2-6, with 7 bases aligning to TRBD2. CDR1 and CDR2 (germline): SGHRS, YFSETQ. The CDR3 contains 16 residues. The trim removed 4 bases at V and 2 bases at J, leaving 6 bases unmatched.

CDR3 sequence (DNA): TGCAGTGCTAGTGCCGGGACGGAAGATTCACCCCTCCACTTT. It codes for CSASAGTEDSPLHF. The chain recombines TRBV20-1 with TRBJ1-6; TRBD1 is a possible D gene (5 bases). Germline V gene data show CDR1 as DFQATT and CDR2 as SNEGSKA (reference sequence). V lost 3 bases and J 8 bases, leaving 14 bases between the germline ends. The CDR3 has 14 amino acids.

This clonotype was counted between two and nine times. This chain links TRBV15 with TRBJ2-5, with unresolved D. Germline CDR1 is LNHNV and CDR2 is YYDKDF (reference sequence). V shed 3 bases and J shed 5 bases, with 13 bases lying between them. The CDR3 has 14 residues. CDR3 coding DNA: TGTGCCACCAGCAGCGGAACCCTGATGGAGACCCAGTACTTC. Residues: CATSSGTLMETQYF.

The rearrangement joins TRBV12-5 to TRBJ2-1, with D hard to call. This CDR3 is 13 amino acids long. Looked up from germline, CDR1 is LGHNT and CDR2 is FRNRAP. The V and J ends lost 6 bases and 0 bases respectively, with 6 bases between them. The CDR3 coding sequence is TGTGCTAGTGGACAGAGCTCCTACAATGAGCAGTTCTTC. Translation: CASGQSSYNEQFF.

This clonotype was seen a handful of times. CDR3 in amino acids: CASSSTSIGNIQYF. CDR3 coding DNA: TGTGCCAGCAGCTCGACTAGCATTGGAAACATTCAGTACTTC. The gene calls are TRBV5-6 and TRBJ2-4; 7 nucleotides agree with TRBD2. The V gene's germline CDR1 is SGHDT and CDR2 YYEEEE. J was trimmed by 6 bases and V by 3 bases; bases with no gene match: 6. The CDR3 is 14 amino acids. Based on the CDR3 plus reference TRBV5-6 and TRBJ2-4, the full variable domain is DAGVTQSPTHLIKTRGQQVTLRCSPKSGHDTVSWYQQALGQGPQFIFQYYEEEERQRGNFPDRFSGHQFPNYSSELNVNALLLGDSALYLCASSSTSIGNIQYFGAGTRLSVL.